This TCR beta chain was profiled in a study of T cell responses to AZD1222 COVID-19 vaccine. This CDR3 region has 15 residues. V lost 0 bases, J lost 1 base, and 1 base stayed unmatched. CDR1 is SGHNT and CDR2 is YYREEE in the germline V gene (reference sequence). Sequencing was performed with immunoSEQ multiplex PCR; in TCRdb, only in-frame clones are kept and a portion is missing. The table lists approximately 130,000 clones, roughly 93% of them singletons. This TCR derives from an adult in good health. This specimen was peripheral blood, taken on day 0 of AZD1222 vaccination. This chain joins TRBV5-4 and TRBJ2-1; 7 bases fit TRBD2. CDR3 residues: CASSLERGSYNEQFF. CDR3 coding DNA: TGTGCCAGCAGCTTGGAGCGGGGTTCCTACAATGAGCAGTTCTTC.